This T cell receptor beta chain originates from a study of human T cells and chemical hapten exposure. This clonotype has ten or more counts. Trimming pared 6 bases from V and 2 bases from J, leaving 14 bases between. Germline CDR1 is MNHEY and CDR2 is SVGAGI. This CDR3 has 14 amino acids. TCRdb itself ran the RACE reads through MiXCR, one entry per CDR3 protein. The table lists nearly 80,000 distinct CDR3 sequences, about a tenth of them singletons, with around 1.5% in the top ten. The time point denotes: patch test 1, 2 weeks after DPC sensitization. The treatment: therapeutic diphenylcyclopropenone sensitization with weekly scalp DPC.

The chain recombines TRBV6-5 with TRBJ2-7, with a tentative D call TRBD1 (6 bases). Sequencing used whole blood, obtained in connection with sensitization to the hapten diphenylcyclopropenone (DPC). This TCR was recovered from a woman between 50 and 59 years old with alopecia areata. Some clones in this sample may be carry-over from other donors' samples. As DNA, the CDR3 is TGTGCCAGCAGGCTCGGACAGACAACCTACGAGCAGTACTTC. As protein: CASRLGQTTYEQYF.